This entry lists 30 T cell receptor beta chains sequenced from one sample in a study of blood T cells in healthy people across ages. With a J-beta primer mix and a sample-barcoded 5' primer, a second PCR ran about 6 to 11 cycles. TCRdb re-called the 5' RACE reads with MiXCR, one entry per CDR3 protein. The sample holds fewer than 800,000 distinct CDR3 sequences; around a quarter are singletons and the top ten take under 9.5%. The same specimen was also included in a second study, on T cells of mothers and their children.

The sample was blood. Source of these receptors: a boy under 18 in good health.

The chain recombines TRBV20-1 with TRBJ2-3, with D unclear. With 5 bases removed from V and 0 bases from J, the gap between germline ends came to 12 bases. The CDR3 has 14 residues. Per the germline V gene, CDR1 is DFQATT and CDR2 is SNEGSKA (reference sequence). In nucleotides, the CDR3 is TGCAGTGCTGACCTAATTACTAGCACAGATACGCAGTATTTT. Amino acids: CSADLITSTDTQYF.

The V call is TRBV7-8, the J call TRBJ2-5; unclear D gene. The J call may be incorrect, as the DNA end agrees better with TRBJ2-7. Germline lookup yields CDR1 SGHVS and CDR2 FQNEAQ. The CDR3 is 14 amino acids. The CDR3 DNA reads as TGTGCCAGCAGCTTAGCCCACACCGACTACGAGCAGTACTTC. Translation gives CASSLAHTDYEQYF.

The chain combines TRBV11-2 with TRBJ2-5; D might be TRBD1 (6 bases). The J call may be wrong; the DNA end is better matched by TRBJ2-1. Germline V gene lookup returns CDR1 SGHAT and CDR2 FQNNGV. This CDR3 contains 16 residues. The CDR3 region is CASSPTGTPRSDEQFF. In DNA form, the CDR3 reads TGTGCCAGCAGCCCAACCGGGACACCTAGGAGCGATGAGCAGTTCTTC.

This clonotype was seen more than once but under ten times. The chain recombines TRBV21-1 with TRBJ2-5; the table's D call of TRBD2 was not tested on the DNA. TRBV21-1 is a recognized pseudogene. The CDR3 sequence is 19 residues long. CDR3 region: CASSKASTGSGSDQETQYF. CDR3 nucleotides: TGTGCCAGCAGCAAAGCGTCCACCGGTAGCGGGAGTGACCAAGAGACCCAGTACTTC.

The chain carries TRBV12-3 or TRBV12-4 and TRBJ2-5; 9 bases are shared with TRBD1. This CDR3 contains 16 residues. After removal of 3 bases from V and 5 bases from J, the junction contained 10 bases not matched to a gene. The CDR3 DNA follows: TGTGCCAGCAGTTTCCGCACAGGGGGCGCTTCGGAGACCCAGTACTTC. Its translation: CASSFRTGGASETQYF.

The chain employs TRBV5-1 and TRBJ1-1, with TRBD1 identical over 9 bases. Germline CDR1 and CDR2: SGHRS and YFSETQ. With 0 bases clipped from V and 2 bases from J, the junction kept 5 bases outside the gene matches. CDR3 length: 16 amino acids. This CDR3 reads CASSLEGTGINTEAFF. CDR3 nucleotides: TGCGCCAGCAGCTTGGAGGGGACAGGGATAAACACTGAAGCTTTCTTT.

The rearrangement uses TRBV3-1 and TRBJ2-7, with a tentative D call TRBD2 (5 bases). This CDR3 is 15 amino acids long. CDR1 is LGHDT, CDR2 YNNKEL, per germline (reference sequence). V lost 1 base, J lost 0 bases, and 10 bases lay in between. In DNA form, the CDR3 reads TGTGCCAGCAGCCAAGTGGTTAGCGCCTCCTACGAGCAGTACTTC. This encodes CASSQVVSASYEQYF.

CDR3 in DNA: TGTGCCAGCAGTTCCACCGGGACAGAGAATTACGAGCAGTACTTC. The encoded protein is CASSSTGTENYEQYF. The V gene is TRBV7-9, the J gene TRBJ2-5; 7 positions match TRBD1. With the DNA end fitting TRBJ2-7 better, the J assignment may be wrong. Looked up from germline, CDR1 is SEHNR and CDR2 is FQNEAQ (reference sequence). This CDR3 has 15 residues.

V usage is TRBV12-3 or TRBV12-4 and J usage is TRBJ2-1; D perhaps matches TRBD1 (6 bases). The CDR3 loop spans 13 amino acids. V lost 6 bases, J lost 8 bases, and 14 bases lay in between. The CDR3 is CASSPTGWYEQFF. DNA of the CDR3: TGTGCCAGCAGCCCCACAGGGTGGTATGAGCAGTTCTTC.

J is TRBJ2-2 and V is TRBV6-5; D is ambiguous. CDR3 size: 12 residues. CDR1 and CDR2 (germline): MNHEY, SVGAGI. V was shortened by 2 bases and J by 6 bases, with 4 bases between the two germline ends. CDR3 loop: CASSYAPGELFF. The CDR3 DNA reads TGTGCCAGCAGTTACGCTCCCGGGGAGCTGTTTTTT.

This clonotype was observed a few times. V gene TRBV11-2 combines with J gene TRBJ2-7; D is undetermined. Germline lookup yields CDR1 SGHAT and CDR2 FQNNGV. V was pared by 4 bases and J by 1 base, with 11 bases between. The CDR3 is 14 amino acids. CDR3 nucleotides: TGTGCCAGCAGCTATGCGTGGGATTCCTACGAGCAGTACTTC. Translating gives CASSYAWDSYEQYF.

This clonotype showed up just a few times. This chain joins TRBV15 and TRBJ1-6; possible D gene TRBD1, 6 bases. CDR3 length: 14 residues. Germline V gives CDR1 LNHNV, CDR2 YYDKDF (reference sequence). V lost 2 bases, J lost 8 bases, and 10 bases lay in between. CDR3 protein: CATSRKGGYSPLHF. The CDR3 DNA sequence: TGTGCCACCAGCAGAAAGGGGGGCTATTCACCCCTCCACTTT.

This chain links TRBV9 with TRBJ2-1; unclear D gene. The V and J ends lost 4 bases and 6 bases respectively, with 14 bases between them. The CDR3 loop spans 14 amino acids. Germline V gives CDR1 SGDLS, CDR2 YYNGEE. CDR3 sequence reads: CASSPNTIINEQFF. CDR3 DNA: TGTGCCAGCAGCCCGAATACCATCATCAATGAGCAGTTCTTC.

The V gene is TRBV12-3 or TRBV12-4, the J gene TRBJ1-6; TRBD1 agrees at 7 bases. The ends lost 5 bases at V and 7 bases at J; junction bases unmatched: 8. CDR3 length: 15 amino acids. In DNA, the CDR3 is TGTGCCAGCAGTCGAAGGACAGGTAGCAATTCACCCCTCCACTTT. Amino acids: CASSRRTGSNSPLHF.

This clonotype was observed a handful of times. This chain joins TRBV4-2 and TRBJ1-4, with TRBD1 as a possible D gene (6 bases). The ends were cut back, 4 bases at V and 6 bases at J, with 9 bases in the middle. This CDR3 region has 13 residues. Germline V gene sequence: CDR1 LGHNA, CDR2 YNFKEQ. CDR3: CASSLTGHEKLFF. CDR3 coding DNA: TGTGCCAGCAGCCTAACAGGGCATGAAAAACTGTTTTTT.

This clonotype was picked up a small number of times. The chain employs TRBV12-5 and TRBJ2-5; D uncertain. Germline CDR1 reads LGHNT; CDR2 reads FRNRAP. The CDR3 covers 11 residues. V was cut by 3 bases and J by 4 bases, with 3 bases left in between. The CDR3 sequence is CASGFRETQYF. CDR3 nucleotides: TGTGCTAGTGGTTTCAGAGAGACCCAGTACTTC. The whole variable domain, remainder taken from reference TRBV12-5 and TRBJ2-5, is DARVTQTPRHKVTEMGQEVTMRCQPILGHNTVFWYRQTMMQGLELLAYFRNRAPLDDSGMPKDRFSAEMPDATLATLKIQPSEPRDSAVYFCASGFRETQYFGPGTRLLVL.

The CDR3 bases are TGTGCCAGCAGCGTTGAGATGAGCTCCTACAATGAGCAGTTCTTC. Protein sequence: CASSVEMSSYNEQFF. The chain uses TRBV9 and TRBJ2-1; D is unclear. Germline CDR1 reads SGDLS; CDR2 reads YYNGEE. Trimming took 2 bases from V and 0 from J, leaving 9 bases between them. The CDR3 runs 15 residues.

The V and J genes are TRBV3-1 and TRBJ2-7, with 7 nucleotides matching TRBD1. Germline CDR1 is LGHDT and CDR2 is YNNKEL (reference sequence). The junction had 6 bases not matched to a gene; V was cut back by 8 bases and J by 5 bases. This CDR3 is 12 amino acids long. CDR3 in amino acids: CASDRVIDEQYF. The CDR3, as DNA: TGTGCCAGCGACAGGGTGATTGACGAGCAGTACTTC.

The table lists this clonotype with a few counts. J is TRBJ2-3 and V is TRBV14; the D is unclear. Germline lookup yields CDR1 SGHDN and CDR2 FVKESK. The germline V and J ends were trimmed by 2 bases and 7 bases, with 13 bases remaining between them. The CDR3 spans 14 residues. CDR3 coding DNA: TGTGCCAGCAGCCAATTCGGTGGCGGTCATACGCAGTATTTT. Protein sequence: CASSQFGGGHTQYF.

The J gene is TRBJ2-2, the V gene TRBV27; D is ambiguous. CDR1 and CDR2 from the germline V gene are MNHEY and SMNVEV (reference sequence). The CDR3 contains 16 residues. V was clipped by 6 bases and J by 5 bases, with 19 bases between them. The CDR3 here is CASSVTAVIGTGELFF. The CDR3 nucleotides are TGTGCCAGCAGCGTTACCGCCGTTATAGGGACCGGGGAGCTGTTTTTT.

CDR3 region: CASSAGYNQPQHF. CDR3 bases: TGTGCCAGCAGCGCGGGGTACAATCAGCCCCAGCATTTT. V is TRBV5-6 and J is TRBJ1-5; no clear D gene. The V and J ends lost 4 bases and 3 bases respectively, with 8 bases between them. The CDR3 totals 13 residues. CDR1 is SGHDT, CDR2 YYEEEE, per germline.

This clonotype was observed a few times. The chain recombines TRBV27 with TRBJ2-3; 8 nucleotides match TRBD2. V was pared by 2 bases and J by 9 bases, with 10 bases of the junction left unmatched. Germline lookup yields CDR1 MNHEY and CDR2 SMNVEV (reference sequence). The CDR3 runs to 15 residues. CDR3 sequence (DNA): TGTGCCAGCAGTTTAGAGGGGACTAGTCCCGCAACGCAGTATTTT. This sequence encodes CASSLEGTSPATQYF.

The rearrangement links TRBV6-5 to TRBJ2-2; 7 nucleotides match TRBD1. V trimming: 2 bases; J trimming: 7 bases; junction bases outside the gene matches: 4. The CDR3 length is 14 residues. Germline CDR1 is MNHEY and CDR2 is SVGAGI. The CDR3 sequence is CASSYRGLDGELFF. The CDR3 region has the DNA TGTGCCAGCAGTTACAGGGGGCTCGACGGGGAGCTGTTTTTT.

The chain uses TRBV13 and TRBJ2-3, with 10 bases identical to TRBD2. The CDR3 contains 18 residues. With 0 bases clipped from V and 2 bases from J, the junction kept 8 bases outside the gene matches. Germline-derived CDR1 and CDR2 are PRHDT and FYEKMQ (reference sequence). As DNA, the CDR3 is TGTGCCAGCAGCTTAGGAGTAGCGGGGGGCCCTATCACAGATACGCAGTATTTT. Protein: CASSLGVAGGPITDTQYF.

This clonotype has only a few counts. The gene calls are TRBV3-1 and TRBJ1-5; 9 nucleotides align to TRBD1. Trimming removed 5 bases from V and 9 bases from J; junction bases left unmatched: 5. Germline V gene data show CDR1 as LGHDT and CDR2 as YNNKEL (reference sequence). The CDR3 totals 13 residues. CDR3 residues: CASSDRGKGPQHF. The DNA of the CDR3 is TGTGCCAGCAGCGACAGGGGGAAGGGGCCCCAGCATTTT.

The chain uses TRBV4-1 and TRBJ2-3, with TRBD1 matching over 8 bases. The CDR3 covers 14 residues. After removal of 8 bases from V and 1 base from J, the junction contained 5 bases not matched to a gene. CDR1 MGHRA and CDR2 YSYEKL come from the germline V gene. CDR3: CASGTGQGTDTQYF. In nucleotides, the CDR3 is TGCGCCAGCGGGACGGGACAGGGCACAGATACGCAGTATTTT.

This clonotype was counted a few times. The gene calls are TRBV12-3 or TRBV12-4 and TRBJ2-3; TRBD2 aligns across 9 bases. J was trimmed by 2 bases and V by 3 bases; bases with no gene match: 3. CDR3 length: 15 amino acids. The chain's CDR3 is CASSLRTSATDTQYF. CDR3 bases: TGTGCCAGCAGTTTGAGGACTAGCGCCACAGATACGCAGTATTTT.

The rearrangement uses TRBV4-1 and TRBJ2-7; a possible D gene is TRBD2 (6 bases). The CDR3 has 15 residues. The germline V gene encodes CDR1 MGHRA and CDR2 YSYEKL. Trimming took off 1 base at V and 2 bases at J, with 12 bases between the two ends. The CDR3 DNA reads TGCGCCAGCAGCCAAGGCGGGAACGACCCCTACGAGCAGTACTTC. As protein: CASSQGGNDPYEQYF.

Ten or more counts support this clonotype. The rearrangement joins TRBV7-2 to TRBJ2-5, with TRBD2 as a possible D gene (6 bases). The CDR3 consists of 16 residues. The germline V gene encodes CDR1 SGHTA and CDR2 FQGNSA. The germline V and J ends were trimmed by 1 base and 2 bases, with 14 bases remaining between them. CDR3 nucleotide sequence: TGTGCCAGCAGCTTAGGGGTCCGGGGGTCACAAGAGACCCAGTACTTC. Translated, it gives CASSLGVRGSQETQYF.

This clonotype was counted between two and nine times. J is TRBJ2-5 and V is TRBV29-1; D gene uncertain. Trimming took 6 bases from V and 1 from J, leaving 12 bases between them. This CDR3 has 13 residues. CDR1 and CDR2 from the germline V gene are SQVTM and ANQGSEA. CDR3 coding DNA: TGCAGCGTGCACCCCAGGTTCCAAGAGACCCAGTACTTC. Translating gives CSVHPRFQETQYF. The variable domain in full, with the rest retrieved from reference TRBV29-1 and TRBJ2-5, is SAVISQKPSRDICQRGTSLTIQCQVDSQVTMMFWYRQQPGQSLTLIATANQGSEATYESGFVIDKFPISRPNLTFSTLTVSNMSPEDSSIYLCSVHPRFQETQYFGPGTRLLVL.